This T cell receptor beta chain was sequenced for a study of siplizumab effects on memory and regulatory T cells. The repertoire was sequenced with immunoSEQ multiplex PCR; TCRdb's copy has only in-frame clones and lacks some. The sample shows some 100,000 clones, 75% to 95% of them seen only once. On this clone: Other nucleotide sequences from this sample produce the same CDR3.

The clonotype comes from a human donor in good health. Some clones in this sample may be carry-over from other donors' samples. Sample: CD4+ T cells sorted from blood.

The CDR3 spells CAISESNPAPGGYTF. For the CDR3, the DNA is TGTGCCATCAGTGAGTCGAACCCCGCTCCGGGGGGCTACACCTTC. The V gene is TRBV10-3, the J gene TRBJ1-2, with unresolved D. The V gene's germline CDR1 is ENHRY and CDR2 SYGVKD. CDR3 length: 15 amino acids. With 0 bases removed from V and 8 bases from J, the gap between germline ends came to 16 bases.